What follows are 31 T cell receptor beta chains derived from one specimen sequenced in a study of early T cells in non-severe SARS-CoV-2 infection. TCRdb recomputed calls from the 5' RACE reads with MiXCR, one row per CDR3 protein. The sample lists about 53,000 distinct CDR3 sequences; 9% to 15% were seen once. The source material was whole blood, sampled at baseline. These receptors were taken from an adult who was a healthcare worker with PCR-confirmed SARS-CoV-2 infection or an uninfected control (not recorded which).

This clonotype occurred many times. The V and J genes are TRBV28 and TRBJ1-1; D not resolved. CDR1 and CDR2 from the germline V gene are MDHEN and SYDVKM. The CDR3 extends over 14 amino acids. Trimming cost V 7 bases and J 1 base, with 13 bases left between them. The CDR3 here is CASIAPWENTEAFF. The CDR3 DNA sequence: TGTGCCAGCATAGCTCCTTGGGAGAACACTGAAGCTTTCTTT. Based on the CDR3 plus reference TRBV28 and TRBJ1-1, the full variable domain is DVKVTQSSRYLVKRTGEKVFLECVQDMDHENMFWYRQDPGLGLRLIYFSYDVKMKEKGDIPEGYSVSREKKERFSLILESASTNQTSMYLCASIAPWENTEAFFGQGTRLTVV.

This clonotype was seen a handful of times. The V call is TRBV28, the J call TRBJ2-5, with D tentatively TRBD1 (5 bases). Germline CDR1 is MDHEN and CDR2 is SYDVKM. This CDR3 spans 11 amino acids. The V end lost 5 bases, the J end lost 7 bases, and 8 bases lay between the germline ends. CDR3 protein: CASSIQATQYF. The CDR3 DNA reads as TGTGCCAGCAGTATACAGGCGACCCAGTACTTC.

This clonotype was observed many times. This chain uses TRBV10-2 with TRBJ2-3; the D is unclear. CDR1 and CDR2 (germline): WSHSY, SAAADI. Trimming removed 0 bases at V and 2 bases at J, with 9 bases between. The CDR3 extends over 15 amino acids. The CDR3 DNA follows: TGCGCCAGCAGTGAGTCTCGGAGCTCCACAGATACGCAGTATTTT. Translated, it gives CASSESRSSTDTQYF.

CDR3 amino acids: CASRETQYF. As DNA, the CDR3 is TGTGCCAGCAGAGAGACCCAGTACTTC. The chain joins TRBV7-9 to TRBJ2-5; no clear D. CDR3 length equals 9 residues. The V and J ends lost 6 bases and 4 bases respectively, with 0 bases between them. Germline values: CDR1 SEHNR, CDR2 FQNEAQ (reference sequence).

The chain joins TRBV20-1 to TRBJ2-2; D gene uncertain. The CDR3 runs to 12 residues. Trimming cost V 6 bases and J 0 bases, with 5 bases left between them. The germline V gene encodes CDR1 DFQATT and CDR2 SNEGSKA (reference sequence). The CDR3 sequence is CSAPTNTGELFF. The CDR3 nucleotides read TGCAGTGCCCCTACGAACACCGGGGAGCTGTTTTTT.

The rearrangement links TRBV6-2 or TRBV6-3 to TRBJ2-5; D ambiguous. The CDR3 loop spans 11 amino acids. The ends were cut back, 3 bases at V and 4 bases at J, with 3 bases in the middle. Germline-derived CDR1 and CDR2 are MNHEY and SVGEGT. The CDR3 sequence is CASSYTETQYF. CDR3 DNA: TGTGCCAGCAGTTATACAGAGACCCAGTACTTC.

The V and J genes are TRBV6-5 and TRBJ2-1, with 7 nucleotides matching TRBD2. The germline V gene encodes CDR1 MNHEY and CDR2 SVGAGI. V lost 0 bases, J lost 8 bases, and 10 bases stayed unmatched. The CDR3 runs to 16 residues. CDR3 residues: CASSYSTGLGVDEQFF. In nucleotides, the CDR3 is TGTGCCAGCAGTTACTCGACTGGACTAGGTGTCGATGAGCAGTTCTTC.

This clonotype was observed a handful of times. This chain links TRBV10-3 with TRBJ2-1; the match to TRBD2 covers 8 bases. This CDR3 has 18 residues. The trim removed 0 bases at V and 7 bases at J, leaving 14 bases unmatched. Germline V gene data show CDR1 as ENHRY and CDR2 as SYGVKD. CDR3 amino acids: CAISESKNPGLANNEQFF. CDR3 in DNA: TGTGCCATCAGTGAGTCGAAAAACCCCGGACTAGCCAATAATGAGCAGTTCTTC.

The V gene is TRBV19, the J gene TRBJ1-4; D perhaps matches TRBD1 (6 bases). Between the trimmed V and J ends, which lost 5 bases and 5 bases, there was a span of 18 bases. From germline, CDR1 is LNHDA and CDR2 SQIVND (reference sequence). This CDR3 spans 16 amino acids. CDR3 bases: TGTGCCAGTAGTCGAACCTCGGACAGAAAGAATGAAAAACTGTTTTTT. Amino acid sequence: CASSRTSDRKNEKLFF.

This clonotype was seen a few times. The chain is built from TRBV12-5 and TRBJ1-4; D not resolved. The CDR3 sequence is 12 residues long. The V end was cut by 3 bases, the J end by 8 bases, with 7 bases between. Germline assignment: CDR1 LGHNT and CDR2 FRNRAP. DNA for the CDR3: TGTGCTAGTGGTTTTAACATCGAAAAACTGTTTTTT. Its protein product is CASGFNIEKLFF.

This clonotype has just a few counts. The chain combines TRBV7-3 with TRBJ2-1, with 11 bases identical to TRBD2. V lost 5 bases and J lost 7; bases outside the gene matches: 7. Per the germline V gene, CDR1 is SGHTA and CDR2 is FQGTGA. The CDR3 loop spans 15 amino acids. CDR3 in amino acids: CASSHLAGGNNEQFF. Here the CDR3 DNA reads TGTGCCAGCAGCCACCTAGCGGGAGGAAATAATGAGCAGTTCTTC.

This clonotype occurred many times. The J gene is TRBJ2-7, the V gene TRBV20-1, with 11 bases identical to TRBD1. CDR3 length equals 16 residues. V was clipped by 5 bases and J by 2 bases; unmatched bases: 11. Germline CDR1 DFQATT, CDR2 SNEGSKA (reference sequence). In DNA form, the CDR3 reads TGCAGTGCTCTCGAGGGGGGACAGGGGGGACCCTACGAGCAGTACTTC. Translated: CSALEGGQGGPYEQYF.

The rearrangement joins TRBV7-2 to TRBJ2-1, with 8 bases aligning to TRBD2. The CDR3 runs to 15 residues. Per the germline V gene, CDR1 is SGHTA and CDR2 is FQGNSA. The V gene end was trimmed by 2 bases and the J gene end by 0 bases; junction bases not matched to a gene: 0. The DNA of the CDR3 is TGTGCCAGCAGCTTACTAGCGGGCTCCTACAATGAGCAGTTCTTC. Protein sequence: CASSLLAGSYNEQFF.

This clonotype was observed a few times. The V call is TRBV5-1, the J call TRBJ2-5, with 9 bases identical to TRBD1. Germline V gene data show CDR1 as SGHRS and CDR2 as YFSETQ. The CDR3 runs to 14 residues. The V segment lost 3 bases and the J segment 5 bases; nucleotides outside the gene matches: 5. CDR3 protein: CASSWGQGSETQYF. The CDR3 region has the DNA TGCGCCAGCAGCTGGGGACAGGGTAGCGAGACCCAGTACTTC.

The genes are TRBV10-3 and TRBJ2-4, with D perhaps matching TRBD1 or TRBD2 (5 bases each). Trimming stripped 4 bases from V and 1 base from J, with 17 bases between. CDR1 is ENHRY, CDR2 SYGVKD, per germline. CDR3 length: 17 amino acids. In DNA form, the CDR3 reads TGTGCCATCAGTGGAGAAAGGGGAAGGGACGCCAAAAACATTCAGTACTTC. Encoded protein: CAISGERGRDAKNIQYF.

This chain uses TRBV7-9 with TRBJ2-7, with TRBD2 matching over 11 bases. CDR1 SEHNR and CDR2 FQNEAQ come from the germline V gene (reference sequence). Trimming at V came to 5 bases and at J to 2 bases, leaving 8 bases not matched to a gene. The CDR3 loop spans 16 amino acids. The CDR3 region is CASSPLLAGATYEQYF. The CDR3 region has the DNA TGTGCCAGCAGCCCACTACTAGCGGGGGCAACCTACGAGCAGTACTTC. The variable domain in full, completed from reference TRBV7-9 and TRBJ2-7, reads DTGVSQNPRHKITKRGQNVTFRCDPISEHNRLYWYRQTLGQGPEFLTYFQNEAQLEKSRLLSDRFSAERPKGSFSTLEIQRTEQGDSAMYLCASSPLLAGATYEQYFGPGTRLTVT.

This clonotype was counted between two and nine times. V is TRBV6-2 or TRBV6-3 and J is TRBJ1-2; D is ambiguous. Germline CDR1 MNHEY, CDR2 SVGEGT. V shed 4 bases and J shed 2 bases, with 5 bases lying between them. The CDR3 sequence is 12 residues long. CDR3 residues: CASSWTNYGYTF. In DNA form, the CDR3 reads TGTGCCAGCAGTTGGACGAACTATGGCTACACCTTC.

This clonotype was found a few times. The chain links TRBV4-3 to TRBJ1-1, with D hard to call. This CDR3 has 17 residues. Trimming took 0 bases from V and 0 from J, leaving 14 bases between them. In germline, CDR1 is LGHNA, CDR2 YSLEER. CDR3 in amino acids: CASSQEAQSPMNTEAFF. The CDR3 region has the DNA TGCGCCAGCAGCCAAGAGGCTCAGAGCCCCATGAACACTGAAGCTTTCTTT.

The CDR3 loop reads CASSRPGQGLETQYF. The CDR3 coding sequence is TGTGCCAGCAGCCGACCGGGACAGGGGTTAGAGACCCAGTACTTC. The chain employs TRBV7-2 and TRBJ2-5; 10 bases align to TRBD1. Germline CDR1 reads SGHTA; CDR2 reads FQGNSA. V was clipped by 5 bases and J by 4 bases; unmatched bases: 7. The CDR3 covers 15 residues.

In its sample, this clonotype was seen a few times. The chain uses TRBV28 and TRBJ1-1; D is ambiguous. With 4 bases removed from V and 7 bases from J, the gap between germline ends came to 13 bases. This CDR3 comprises 13 residues. The germline CDR1 and CDR2 sequences are MDHEN and SYDVKM. The CDR3 protein is CASSSPPLCEAFF. In nucleotides, the CDR3 is TGTGCCAGCAGTTCCCCCCCCCTATGTGAAGCTTTCTTT.

The chain joins TRBV24-1 to TRBJ2-2; TRBD1 agrees at 8 bases. The CDR3 is 18 amino acids. The germline V gene has CDR1 KGHDR and CDR2 SFDVKD. V lost 7 bases to trimming and J lost 2 bases; unmatched junction nucleotides: 14. For the CDR3, the DNA is TGTGCCACCAGCGGGACAGGCCTTAAGGGGGCTAACACCGGGGAGCTGTTTTTT. It yields the protein CATSGTGLKGANTGELFF.

This chain uses TRBV29-1 with TRBJ1-3, with no clear D. The germline gives CDR1 SQVTM, CDR2 ANQGSEA. Between the trimmed V and J ends, which lost 1 base and 0 bases, there was a span of 1 base. This CDR3 has 12 residues. The CDR3 DNA reads as TGCAGCGTTGAAGGCTCTGGAAACACCATATATTTT. It yields the protein CSVEGSGNTIYF.

In this sample, this clonotype turned up many times. The J gene is TRBJ2-1, the V gene TRBV3-1; TRBD2 matches 11 bases. The CDR3 covers 15 residues. Germline V gene lookup returns CDR1 LGHDT and CDR2 YNNKEL (reference sequence). V trimming: 3 bases; J trimming: 8 bases; junction bases outside the gene matches: 6. The CDR3 region has the DNA TGTGCCAGCAGCCAGGTAGCGGGAGGGCCTTATGAGCAGTTCTTC. Protein sequence: CASSQVAGGPYEQFF.

The table lists this clonotype with many counts. This rearrangement joins TRBV14 to TRBJ2-3, with D possibly being TRBD1 (6 bases). V lost 1 base, J lost 14 bases, and 16 bases lay in between. Germline V lookup: CDR1 SGHDN, CDR2 FVKESK. This CDR3 comprises 13 residues. In DNA, the CDR3 is TGTGCCAGCAGCCAAGTGTACCAGGGGTTGTCGTATTTT. Protein sequence: CASSQVYQGLSYF.

J is TRBJ1-2 and V is TRBV7-9; perhaps TRBD1 as D (6 bases). Germline V CDR1 and CDR2: SEHNR, FQNEAQ (reference sequence). The V gene lost 5 bases and the J gene lost 2 bases, with 15 bases spanning the gap. The CDR3 extends over 15 amino acids. CDR3: CASSQGGGPNYGYTF. CDR3 nucleotide sequence: TGTGCCAGCAGCCAGGGTGGGGGGCCGAACTATGGCTACACCTTC.

In this sample, this clonotype turned up once. This sequence joins TRBV7-6 and TRBJ1-1; TRBD1 is a possible D gene (6 bases). Germline V gene sequence: CDR1 SGHVS, CDR2 FNYEAQ. CDR3 length equals 14 residues. Trimming removed 4 bases from V and 1 base from J, with 10 bases in between. CDR3 nucleotides: TGTGCCAGCAGCTACCGGGACAAGAACACTGAAGCTTTCTTT. Amino acid sequence: CASSYRDKNTEAFF. Together with reference TRBV7-6 and TRBJ1-1, the CDR3 gives the full variable domain: GAGVSQSPRYKVTKRGQDVALRCDPISGHVSLYWYRQALGQGPEFLTYFNYEAQQDKSGLPNDRFSAERPEGSISTLTIQRTEQRDSAMYRCASSYRDKNTEAFFGQGTRLTVV.

In its sample, this clonotype was seen many times. V is TRBV28 and J is TRBJ2-7; D is ambiguous. Deletions cut 3 bases from V and 5 bases from J, with 11 bases between. The CDR3 has 13 amino acids. Germline assignment: CDR1 MDHEN and CDR2 SYDVKM. CDR3 in amino acids: CASSLDLGNEQYF. In nucleotides, the CDR3 is TGTGCCAGCAGTTTGGATTTAGGCAACGAGCAGTACTTC.

The V call is TRBV11-2, the J call TRBJ1-2; no clear D gene. In germline, CDR1 is SGHAT, CDR2 FQNNGV. Trimming took 3 bases from V and 2 from J, leaving 7 bases between them. The CDR3 contains 13 residues. The CDR3 nucleotides read TGTGCCAGCAGCTTCAAGTTGAACTATGGCTACACCTTC. Translated, it gives CASSFKLNYGYTF.

This clonotype was picked up a small number of times. This sequence joins TRBV18 and TRBJ1-5; D may be TRBD1 (5 bases). This CDR3 contains 14 residues. Trimming took 5 bases from V and 0 from J, leaving 8 bases between them. Looked up from germline, CDR1 is KGHSH and CDR2 is LQKENI. The DNA of the CDR3 is TGTGCCAGCTCAGAGGGGTATAGCAATCAGCCCCAGCATTTT. Translation gives CASSEGYSNQPQHF. The full variable domain, completed using reference TRBV18 and TRBJ1-5, is NAGVMQNPRHLVRRRGQEARLRCSPMKGHSHVYWYRQLPEEGLKFMVYLQKENIIDESGMPKERFSAEFPKEGPSILRIQQVVRGDSAAYFCASSEGYSNQPQHFGDGTRLSIL.

V is TRBV28 and J is TRBJ1-2, with no clear D. Germline assignment: CDR1 MDHEN and CDR2 SYDVKM. V was trimmed by 5 bases and J by 5 bases, leaving 15 bases between them. The CDR3 has 14 residues. CDR3 residues: CASSVEARLYGYTF. CDR3 DNA sequence: TGTGCCAGCAGTGTAGAAGCGAGGCTATATGGCTACACCTTC.

This CDR3 is CSAEGVGTDTQYF. DNA for the CDR3: TGCAGCGCTGAGGGGGTTGGCACAGATACGCAGTATTTT. The rearrangement uses TRBV29-1 and TRBJ2-3; the D gene is possibly TRBD1 (6 bases). Trimming removed 7 bases at V and 1 base at J, with 12 bases between. CDR1 is SQVTM, CDR2 ANQGSEA, per germline. The CDR3 loop spans 13 amino acids.